These T cell receptor beta chains were read from a single sample in a study of beta chain features in type 1 diabetes. Sequencing used immunoSEQ multiplex PCR; TCRdb keeps in-frame clones, though not all of them. The repertoire consists of hundreds of thousands of clones, with roughly 12% occurring once and the leading ten covering around 0.01%. Material: naive CD4+ T cells from blood. The receptors derive from a woman aged 18 to 35 with type 1 diabetes. The CDR3 runs from the conserved cysteine through the conserved F or W. Each record gives: V gene, J gene, CDR3 protein.

>TRBV19|TRBJ2-3
CASSPRTGTDTQYF
>TRBV7-2|TRBJ2-1
CASSWTVGAYNEQFF
>TRBV9|TRBJ1-4
CASSPRTATNEKLFF
>TRBV9|TRBJ1-3
CASSVRSGVGNTIYF
>TRBV5-4|TRBJ2-7
CASSFFKGAGEQYF
>TRBV6-6|TRBJ2-7
CASRWGIGRYEQYF
>TRBV6-5|TRBJ2-7
CASSSGLAGGKSEQYF
>TRBV19|TRBJ2-1
CASRPQGSGYNEQFF
>TRBV7-8|TRBJ2-6
CASSSGGANVLTF
>TRBV18|TRBJ2-5
CASSPGGLETQYF
>TRBV13|TRBJ2-3
CASRQGATDTQYF
>TRBV2|TRBJ1-1
CASKPGGAEAFF
>TRBV5-5|TRBJ2-2
CASSTGQGYGTGELFF
>TRBV18|TRBJ1-6
CASSPPGQGASPLHF
>TRBV14|TRBJ2-3
CASSQAGTSTDTQYF
>TRBV7-2|TRBJ2-1
CASSPVNNEQFF
>TRBV5-6|TRBJ2-5
CASRYRGEETQYF
>TRBV25-1|TRBJ1-2
CASSPTGTYGYTF
>TRBV20-1|TRBJ1-2
CSASTAYGYTF
>TRBV27|TRBJ1-5
CASSLTGLGNQPQHF
>TRBV7-9|TRBJ1-3
CASSLARKKHRAGNTIYF
>TRBV5-1|TRBJ1-2
CASSPGDTEPLGYTF
>TRBV28|TRBJ2-7
CASSLGREGEQYF
>TRBV11-2|TRBJ2-3
CASSSADTQYF
>TRBV7-2|TRBJ2-3
CAVSRSSLTDTQYF
>TRBV18|TRBJ2-1
CASSPGDSYEQFF
>TRBV5-4|TRBJ2-7
CASSMGLAGVDEQYF
>TRBV5-1|TRBJ1-1
CASSPLATGIEAFF
>TRBV5-1|TRBJ1-1
CASSLDSHQNEAFF
>TRBV5-1|TRBJ1-1
CASSRWGVNTEAFF
>TRBV20-1|TRBJ2-3
CSASQTDTQYF
>TRBV28|TRBJ2-7
CASSLSLNLDRRSYEQYF
>TRBV7-2|TRBJ1-1
CASSARQGGTEAFF
>TRBV27|TRBJ1-4
CASSFEGGLGKLFF
>TRBV4-3|TRBJ2-5
CASSQEWGHRETQYF
>TRBV18|TRBJ1-5
CASSSGGNQPQHF
>TRBV27|TRBJ1-5
CASSFSGQASNQPQHF
>TRBV11-3|TRBJ2-7
CASTRLAGTYEQYF
>TRBV29-1|TRBJ2-1
CSAGGDRYNEQFF
>TRBV6-5|TRBJ2-3
CASSGQGISTDTQYF
>TRBV29-1|TRBJ2-1
CSVDPTYNEQFF
>TRBV15|TRBJ1-5
CATSTLGRQPQHF
>TRBV7-2|TRBJ2-5
CASSPRTSGGGTQYF
>TRBV5-4|TRBJ1-2
CATQQGTSYGYTF
>TRBV4-1|TRBJ1-4
CASSQEGPNVGTTLFF
>TRBV7-9|TRBJ1-2
CASSTPQGAYGYTF
>TRBV29-1|TRBJ2-7
CSVGLGTVSYEQYF
>TRBV9|TRBJ1-4
CASSPTGDRGVKLFF